This passage covers 5 T cell receptor beta chains from one sample sequenced in a study of control samples from healthy donors and cancer patients. Method: immunoSEQ multiplex PCR; TCRdb's copy keeps in-frame clones and lacks some. In the table there are about 22,000 clones, 65% to 90% of which are singletons. Material: PBMCs. The receptors shown here come from a man aged 60 to 69 with head and neck cancer.

The V and J genes are TRBV7-6 and TRBJ2-1; 10 positions agree with TRBD1. The CDR3 is made up of 16 amino acids. V shed 6 bases, J shed 2 bases, and the junction held 7 bases outside the gene matches. Germline values: CDR1 SGHVS, CDR2 FNYEAQ. This chain's CDR3 is CASRSSGTGAYNEQFF. The CDR3 DNA is TGTGCCAGCAGATCCTCCGGGACAGGGGCCTACAATGAGCAGTTCTTC.

The chain recombines TRBV5-1 with TRBJ2-7; TRBD1 aligns across 9 bases. The CDR3 consists of 15 residues. V trimming: 6 bases; J trimming: 4 bases; junction bases outside the gene matches: 11. Germline V gene sequence: CDR1 SGHRS, CDR2 YFSETQ. CDR3 bases: TGCGCCAGCACCAACCCTGACAGGGGGTTATACGAGCAGTACTTC. Amino acids: CASTNPDRGLYEQYF.

This clone has just a few counts. This chain joins TRBV19 and TRBJ2-1; D not resolved. CDR3 length: 11 amino acids. The V end lost 5 bases, the J end lost 5 bases, and 4 bases lay between the germline ends. Germline loops: CDR1 LNHDA, CDR2 SQIVND (reference sequence). CDR3 residues: CASSLNNEQFF. Here the CDR3 DNA reads TGTGCCAGTAGTCTTAACAATGAGCAGTTCTTC.

This chain uses TRBV14 with TRBJ2-7, with D maybe TRBD2 (6 bases). V lost 4 bases and J lost 3, with 16 bases in between. Germline V CDR1 and CDR2: SGHDN, FVKESK. The CDR3 has 15 residues. The CDR3 sequence: CASSLIAGPGYEQYF. The CDR3, as DNA: TGTGCCAGCAGCCTCATTGCGGGGCCGGGCTACGAGCAGTACTTC.

The CDR3 here is CASSQEYGPSYNEQFF. The CDR3 nucleotides are TGTGCCAGCAGCCAAGAATACGGTCCCTCCTACAATGAGCAGTTCTTC. The rearrangement joins TRBV3-1 (or the pseudogene TRBV3-2) to TRBJ2-1; no reliable D call. The V and J ends lost 0 bases and 0 bases respectively, with 9 bases between them. The germline CDR1 and CDR2 sequences are LGHDT and YNNKEL (reference sequence). CDR3 size: 16 residues.